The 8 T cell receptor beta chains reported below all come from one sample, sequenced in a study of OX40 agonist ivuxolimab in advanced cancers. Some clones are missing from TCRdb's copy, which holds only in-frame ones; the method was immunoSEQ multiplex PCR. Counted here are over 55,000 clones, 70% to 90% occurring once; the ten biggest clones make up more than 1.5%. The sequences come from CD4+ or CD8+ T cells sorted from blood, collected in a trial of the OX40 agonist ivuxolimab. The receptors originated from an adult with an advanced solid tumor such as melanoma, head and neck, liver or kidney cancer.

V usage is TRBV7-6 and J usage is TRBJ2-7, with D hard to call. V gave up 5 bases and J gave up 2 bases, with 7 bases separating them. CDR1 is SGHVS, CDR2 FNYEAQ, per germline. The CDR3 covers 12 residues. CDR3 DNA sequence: TGTGCCAGCAGCCATCTACCCTACGAGCAGTACTTC. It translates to CASSHLPYEQYF.

For the CDR3, the DNA is TGTGCCAGCAGCGCGACAGGGGGCATTACCTCTGGGGCCAACGTCCTGACTTTC. It is translated as CASSATGGITSGANVLTF. The V and J genes are TRBV9 and TRBJ2-6, with 10 bases identical to TRBD1. V was clipped by 3 bases and J by 0 bases; unmatched bases: 6. The CDR3 is 18 residues long. Germline V lookup: CDR1 SGDLS, CDR2 YYNGEE.

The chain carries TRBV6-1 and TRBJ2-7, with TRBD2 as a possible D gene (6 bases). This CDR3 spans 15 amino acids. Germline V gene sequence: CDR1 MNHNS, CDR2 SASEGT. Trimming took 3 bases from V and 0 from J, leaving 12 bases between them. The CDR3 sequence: CASSDKGLYSYEQYF. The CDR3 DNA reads TGTGCCAGCAGTGACAAGGGACTTTACTCCTACGAGCAGTACTTC.

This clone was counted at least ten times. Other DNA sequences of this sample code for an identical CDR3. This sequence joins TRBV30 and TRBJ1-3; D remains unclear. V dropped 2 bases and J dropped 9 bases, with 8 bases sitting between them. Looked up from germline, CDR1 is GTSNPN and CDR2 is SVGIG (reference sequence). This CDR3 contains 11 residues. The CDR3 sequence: CAWSWEGTIYF. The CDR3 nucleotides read TGTGCCTGGAGTTGGGAAGGCACCATATATTTT.

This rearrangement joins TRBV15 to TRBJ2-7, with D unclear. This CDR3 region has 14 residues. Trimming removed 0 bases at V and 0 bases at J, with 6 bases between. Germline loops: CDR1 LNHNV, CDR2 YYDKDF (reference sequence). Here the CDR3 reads CATSRDKSSYEQYF. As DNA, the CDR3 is TGTGCCACCAGCAGAGATAAGTCCTCCTACGAGCAGTACTTC.

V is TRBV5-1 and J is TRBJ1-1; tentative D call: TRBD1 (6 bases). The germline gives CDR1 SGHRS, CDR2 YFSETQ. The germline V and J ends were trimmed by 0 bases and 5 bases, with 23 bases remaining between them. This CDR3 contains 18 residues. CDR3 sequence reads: CASSLAPSGTGGGTEAFF. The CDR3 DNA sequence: TGCGCCAGCAGCTTGGCACCATCCGGGACTGGGGGCGGTACTGAAGCTTTCTTT.

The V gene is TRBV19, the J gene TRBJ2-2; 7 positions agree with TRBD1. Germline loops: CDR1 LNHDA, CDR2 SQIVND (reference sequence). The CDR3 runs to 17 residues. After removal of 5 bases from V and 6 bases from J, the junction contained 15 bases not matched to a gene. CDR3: CASSQRTGTDVPGELFF. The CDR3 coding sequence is TGTGCCAGTAGTCAACGGACTGGGACAGACGTTCCCGGGGAGCTGTTTTTT.

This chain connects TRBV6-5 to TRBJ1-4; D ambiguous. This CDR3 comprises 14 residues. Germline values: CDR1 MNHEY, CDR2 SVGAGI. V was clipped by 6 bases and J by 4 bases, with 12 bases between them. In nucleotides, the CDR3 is TGTGCCAGCAGCCGCCGGGGAAATAATGAAAAACTGTTTTTT. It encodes CASSRRGNNEKLFF.